Listed below are T cell receptor beta chains from one sample, sequenced in a study of identical twins. A single record per CDR3 protein comes from TCRdb applying MiXCR to the 5' RACE reads. Among 400,000 or so distinct CDR3 sequences, 9% to 10% were seen once, and the ten largest hold 8% to 9.5%. Sequenced: naive T cells sorted from blood. The receptors were gathered from a woman between 50 and 59 years old in good health. Each CDR3 is given with its conserved first and last residue. The D gene is left open where the match is weak. Expanded clones are given a class, and other clones once, few, many or no size at all.

13,TRBJ2-5,TRBD1,TRBV20-1,-,TGCAGTGCCCTCGGACAGGGCCAAGAGACCCAGTACTTC,CSALGQGQETQYF
16,TRBJ1-6,TRBD1,TRBV7-9,-,TGTGCCAGCAGCCCGGACCGACAGGGTGCGCATTCACCCCTCCACTTT,CASSPDRQGAHSPLHF
13,TRBJ2-7,-,TRBV5-6,few,TGTGCCAGCAGCTTGTGGGGATTTTACGAGCAGTACTTC,CASSLWGFYEQYF
13,TRBJ1-1,-,TRBV15,few,TGTGCCACCACCTCCGCTGAGGGCACTGAAGCTTTCTTT,CATTSAEGTEAFF
18,TRBJ2-3,TRBD2,TRBV5-1,-,TGCGCCAGCAGCTTGTGGAGCGGGGGGTTGCCTAGCACAGATACGCAGTATTTT,CASSLWSGGLPSTDTQYF
16,TRBJ2-5,-,TRBV10-3,many,TGTGCCATCAGTGAGGGTGGCTGGCGGCGGGAAGAGACCCAGTACTTC,CAISEGGWRREETQYF
12,TRBJ1-2,-,TRBV29-1,few,TGCAGCGTCCCCTTGGGGGTATGGGGCTACACCTTC,CSVPLGVWGYTF
14,TRBJ2-7,-,TRBV10-3,-,TGTGCCATCAGCGCAGGGCTAAGCTCCTACGAGCAGTACTTC,CAISAGLSSYEQYF
15,TRBJ2-7,-,TRBV7-6,-,TGTGCCAGCAGCTTAACAGGAGGATTGTCCTACGAGCAGTACTTC,CASSLTGGLSYEQYF
15,TRBJ2-1,TRBD2,TRBV12-3/TRBV12-4,many,TGTGCCAGCAGTCCTGGGACTAGCGGTAACAATGAGCAGTTCTTC,CASSPGTSGNNEQFF
19,TRBJ2-3,TRBD2,TRBV24-1,few,TGTGCCACCAGTGATTTGGCTAGCGGGAAAACCCTCAGCACAGATACGCAGTATTTT,CATSDLASGKTLSTDTQYF
14,TRBJ2-1,-,TRBV29-1,few,TGCAGCGTGCTAGGACGGGCGTCCTACAATGAGCAGTTCTTC,CSVLGRASYNEQFF
15,TRBJ2-1,-,TRBV5-1,many,TGCGCCAGCAGCTGGGGTTTGCGGGGCAACAATGAGCAGTTCTTC,CASSWGLRGNNEQFF
15,TRBJ2-5,TRBD2,TRBV25-1,few,TGTGCCAGCAGTGAGGCTAGCGGAGCAGTGGAGACCCAGTACTTC,CASSEASGAVETQYF
20,TRBJ2-5,TRBD1,TRBV5-1,-,TGCGCCAGCAGCTCGCCCGGGACAGGCGATTATAGCGGTGCCCAAGAGACCCAGTACTTC,CASSSPGTGDYSGAQETQYF
16,TRBJ2-3,TRBD1,TRBV27,many,TGTGCCAGCAGTTCAAATCCGGGACAGGGATTAGATACGCAGTATTTT,CASSSNPGQGLDTQYF
15,TRBJ2-1,-,TRBV14,few,TGTGCCAGCAGCCAAGATCTTTTAGGGGTGGGCGAGCAGTTCTTC,CASSQDLLGVGEQFF
15,TRBJ1-1,TRBD1,TRBV14,few,TGTGCCAGCAGCGGACAGGGTATGTTTCTCACTGAAGCTTTCTTT,CASSGQGMFLTEAFF
15,TRBJ2-2,-,TRBV11-2,few,TGTGCCAGCAGCCGAATTGACCGCAACACCGGGGAGCTGTTTTTT,CASSRIDRNTGELFF
17,TRBJ2-7,-,TRBV21-1,-,TGTGCCAGCAGCAAAGCGCGGGGACTAGCGGGAGTAGGCGAGCAGTACTTC,CASSKARGLAGVGEQYF
11,TRBJ1-5,-,TRBV28,many,TGTGCCAGCAGTATTAATCAGCCCCAGCATTTT,CASSINQPQHF
12,TRBJ1-2,-,TRBV29-1,-,TGCAGCGTCACAGGGAGCAAGTATGGCTACACCTTC,CSVTGSKYGYTF
15,TRBJ1-5,TRBD1,TRBV15,-,TGTGCCACCAGCAGAGCCGGACAGGGCACTCAGCCCCAGCATTTT,CATSRAGQGTQPQHF
14,TRBJ1-6,-,TRBV20-1,many,TGCAGTGCTACTAGCGGCAGAAATAATTCACCCCTCCACTTT,CSATSGRNNSPLHF
13,TRBJ2-3,TRBD2,TRBV29-1,few,TGCAGCGTTTGGCTAGCGGAGACAGATACGCAGTATTTT,CSVWLAETDTQYF
15,TRBJ2-1,-,TRBV10-3,many,TGTGCCATCAGTGAGTCGACTCGGCCCTACAATGAGCAGTTCTTC,CAISESTRPYNEQFF
16,TRBJ1-3,TRBD1,TRBV11-2,-,TGTGCCAGCAGCACCCCAGGACAGGGCGGGGGAAACACCATATATTTT,CASSTPGQGGGNTIYF
19,TRBJ2-6,-,TRBV27,-,TGTGCCAGCAGTCACTCCCTGGCAGGGCAGATCCCTGGGGCCAACGTCCTGACTTTC,CASSHSLAGQIPGANVLTF
14,TRBJ2-1,TRBD2,TRBV18,-,TGTGCCAGCTCACCGACTAGCGGAGCTAATGAGCAGTTCTTC,CASSPTSGANEQFF
12,TRBJ2-7,-,TRBV6-5,-,TGTGCCACGGGACAGCGGAGGGGCGAGCAGTACTTC,CATGQRRGEQYF
15,TRBJ2-2,-,TRBV23-1,-,TGCGCCAGCAGTGTCCGGGACTTCATCCTCGGGGAGCTGTTTTTT,CASSVRDFILGELFF